The clone carrying this T cell receptor beta chain was seen a handful of times. Trimming cost V 3 bases and J 8 bases, with 9 bases left between them. Looked up from germline, CDR1 is SGHDT and CDR2 is YYEEEE. CDR3 length: 12 residues. The sample is drawn from a study of blood T cell repertoires in COVID-19. Background on the study: Donors in the United States, Italy and Spain gave samples during acute or convalescent COVID-19. From T cells, B-cell-depleted T cells, or PBMCs came the material, which was cDNA or gDNA.

In the authors' workflow: Researchers report that nucleated cell counts were estimated from reference gene primer amplification. The data were produced by immunoSEQ multiplex PCR, yet TCRdb's version contains in-frame clones alone and is incomplete. For V, J and clone size, that table is used; D and trimming come from the DNA. The sample lists fewer than 90,000 clones; around nine tenths were seen once. V is TRBV5-6 and J is TRBJ1-3, with D maybe TRBD1 (5 bases). This clonotype was obtained from a woman older than 75 with active or convalescent COVID-19. Material: peripheral blood. CDR3 in DNA: TGTGCCAGCAGCTCCGCCAGGGACACCATATATTTT. It translates to CASSSARDTIYF.